These 32 T cell receptor beta chains came from one sample sequenced in a study of control samples from healthy donors and cancer patients. Profiled with immunoSEQ multiplex PCR; TCRdb holds only in-frame clones, not every one. The sample records 70,000 to 95,000 clones, approximately 90% being singletons. Source material: blood. The receptors here all came from a woman aged 30 to 39 in good health.

This clone has more than one count but fewer than ten. J is TRBJ2-7 and V is TRBV15; D is ambiguous. Germline-derived CDR1 and CDR2 are LNHNV and YYDKDF (reference sequence). The CDR3 extends over 14 amino acids. Deletions cut 0 bases from V and 2 bases from J, with 8 bases between. CDR3 region: CATSRELVAYEQYF. The CDR3 region has the DNA TGTGCCACCAGCAGAGAGTTGGTCGCCTACGAGCAGTACTTC.

The V gene is TRBV18, the J gene TRBJ2-1; TRBD2 matches at 8 bases. V dropped 3 bases and J dropped 6; count of bases not matched to a gene: 4. The CDR3 runs to 14 residues. Germline-derived CDR1 and CDR2 are KGHSH and LQKENI. The CDR3 reads CASSPPGTSNEQFF. As DNA, the CDR3 is TGTGCCAGCTCACCTCCTGGGACTAGCAATGAGCAGTTCTTC.

The chain uses TRBV6-5 and TRBJ1-2; D remains unclear. Trimming shortened V by 2 bases and J by 7 bases, and 14 bases separated the two germline ends. Germline-derived CDR1 and CDR2 are MNHEY and SVGAGI. There are 14 residues in the CDR3. The CDR3 region is CASSYGGAALGYTF. In DNA form, the CDR3 reads TGTGCCAGCAGTTACGGCGGTGCTGCCCTTGGCTACACCTTC.

The V call is TRBV28, the J call TRBJ1-2; D gene unclear. V lost 2 bases and J 3 bases, leaving 7 bases between the germline ends. The CDR3 has 13 residues. CDR1 and CDR2 (germline): MDHEN, SYDVKM. The CDR3 loop is CASSLGVDYGYTF. CDR3 DNA sequence: TGTGCCAGCAGTTTAGGGGTTGACTATGGCTACACCTTC.

The chain couples TRBV11-2 to TRBJ2-7, with 14 bases identical to TRBD2. CDR1 is SGHAT and CDR2 is FQNNGV in the germline V gene. The trim removed 5 bases at V and 5 bases at J, leaving 5 bases unmatched. This CDR3 has 15 amino acids. The CDR3 sequence is CASSEGLAGVDEQYF. In DNA, the CDR3 is TGTGCCAGCAGCGAGGGACTAGCGGGAGTCGACGAGCAGTACTTC.

The chain combines TRBV5-4 with TRBJ2-3, with 8 bases aligning to TRBD2. Germline assignment: CDR1 SGHNT and CDR2 YYREEE (reference sequence). The V segment lost 0 bases and the J segment 6 bases; nucleotides outside the gene matches: 9. This CDR3 spans 16 amino acids. Written as DNA, the CDR3 is TGTGCCAGCAGCTTGGAACTCGGGGGGGCAATCGATACGCAGTATTTT. Protein: CASSLELGGAIDTQYF.

The genes are TRBV7-9 and TRBJ1-2, with D perhaps TRBD1 (5 bases). CDR1 SEHNR and CDR2 FQNEAQ come from the germline V gene (reference sequence). CDR3 length equals 16 residues. The ends were cut back, 2 bases at V and 0 bases at J, with 13 bases in the middle. The DNA of the CDR3 is TGTGCCAGCAGCTTATTAGTCAGGGAACCTAACTATGGCTACACCTTC. It is translated as CASSLLVREPNYGYTF.

The V and J genes are TRBV12-5 and TRBJ1-5; D is unclear. Deletions cut 5 bases from V and 7 bases from J, with 18 bases between. Germline lookup yields CDR1 LGHNT and CDR2 FRNRAP. CDR3 length equals 15 residues. CDR3 loop: CASGASPAKDQPQHF. CDR3 sequence (DNA): TGTGCTAGTGGTGCCTCGCCTGCGAAGGACCAGCCCCAGCATTTT. The entire variable domain, with the rest obtained from reference TRBV12-5 and TRBJ1-5, is as follows: DARVTQTPRHKVTEMGQEVTMRCQPILGHNTVFWYRQTMMQGLELLAYFRNRAPLDDSGMPKDRFSAEMPDATLATLKIQPSEPRDSAVYFCASGASPAKDQPQHFGDGTRLSIL.

V usage is TRBV19 and J usage is TRBJ1-4; perhaps TRBD1 as D (5 bases). This CDR3 spans 14 amino acids. CDR1 is LNHDA, CDR2 SQIVND, per germline (reference sequence). Trimming removed 5 bases from V and 5 bases from J, with 12 bases in between. The CDR3, as DNA: TGTGCCAGTAGTTTCCGGGACTCCAATGAAAAACTGTTTTTT. It translates to CASSFRDSNEKLFF.

The chain carries TRBV5-5 and TRBJ1-5; D remains ambiguous. Trimming took 1 base from V and 7 from J, leaving 15 bases between them. Germline CDR1 is SGHKS and CDR2 is YYEKEE (reference sequence). The CDR3 spans 15 residues. CDR3 amino acids: CASSLLQAAPQPQHF. In DNA, the CDR3 is TGTGCCAGCAGCTTGCTGCAGGCGGCCCCGCAGCCCCAGCATTTT.

The J gene is TRBJ2-3, the V gene TRBV5-8; 7 bases fit TRBD2. V dropped 0 bases and J dropped 0; count of bases not matched to a gene: 1. Per the germline V gene, CDR1 is SGHTS and CDR2 is YDEGEE. There are 15 residues in the CDR3. This CDR3 reads CASSLGSGSTDTQYF. The DNA of the CDR3 is TGTGCCAGCAGCTTGGGTAGCGGGAGCACAGATACGCAGTATTTT.

In its sample, this clone was seen once. The V gene is TRBV11-2, the J gene TRBJ1-5; 7 bases map to TRBD1. The CDR3 runs to 14 residues. CDR1 and CDR2 from the germline V gene are SGHAT and FQNNGV. The ends lost 1 base at V and 7 bases at J; junction bases unmatched: 4. The CDR3 region is CASSLGQGRQPQHF. The CDR3 coding sequence is TGTGCCAGCAGCTTAGGACAGGGAAGGCAGCCCCAGCATTTT.

This rearrangement joins TRBV3-1 (or the pseudogene TRBV3-2) to TRBJ1-1; TRBD1 matches 7 bases. From germline, CDR1 is LGHDT and CDR2 YNNKEL (reference sequence). The CDR3 extends over 15 amino acids. The V segment lost 4 bases and the J segment 0 bases; nucleotides outside the gene matches: 5. DNA of the CDR3: TGTGCCAGCAGCCTCTCGGGACAGATGAACACTGAAGCTTTCTTT. As protein: CASSLSGQMNTEAFF.

CDR3 nucleotides: TGTGCCAGTAGTATCCGACAAGGCACTGAAGCTTTCTTT. This encodes CASSIRQGTEAFF. V is TRBV19 and J is TRBJ1-1; D call uncertain. The V gene's germline CDR1 is LNHDA and CDR2 SQIVND (reference sequence). The CDR3 has 13 amino acids. V gave up 3 bases and J gave up 4 bases, with 9 bases separating them.

This rearrangement joins TRBV15 to TRBJ1-1, with TRBD1 matching 8 bases. V dropped 0 bases and J dropped 5; count of bases not matched to a gene: 8. The CDR3 runs 16 residues. Germline CDR1 is LNHNV and CDR2 is YYDKDF (reference sequence). The CDR3 here is CATSRDWNRGSTEAFF. The CDR3 coding sequence is TGTGCCACCAGCAGAGATTGGAACAGGGGGAGTACTGAAGCTTTCTTT.

The gene calls are TRBV6-1 and TRBJ1-5; D is uncertain. The germline V and J ends were trimmed by 0 bases and 15 bases, with 15 bases remaining between them. This CDR3 contains 13 residues. CDR1 MNHNS and CDR2 SASEGT come from the germline V gene. The CDR3 DNA reads TGTGCCAGCAGTGAAGCCCTTGACCCCCTTCGGCATTTT. Protein sequence: CASSEALDPLRHF.

The CDR3: CASSVPQGSNQPQHF. The CDR3, as DNA: TGTGCCAGTAGTGTCCCACAGGGGAGCAATCAGCCCCAGCATTTT. The rearrangement links TRBV19 to TRBJ1-5, with 7 bases lining up with TRBD1. V lost 5 bases, J lost 1 base, and 5 bases stayed unmatched. The CDR3 spans 15 residues. Germline assignment: CDR1 LNHDA and CDR2 SQIVND (reference sequence).

In its sample, this clone was seen once. CDR3 nucleotide sequence: TGCGCCAGCAGCCAACGCCTGCCCCCGCCCCAGCATTTT. It codes for CASSQRLPPPQHF. V and J are TRBV4-1 and TRBJ1-5; D is unresolved. Trimming took 2 bases from V and 9 from J, leaving 11 bases between them. There are 13 residues in the CDR3. Per the germline V gene, CDR1 is MGHRA and CDR2 is YSYEKL.

The chain carries TRBV18 and TRBJ1-1; TRBD1 is a possible D gene (6 bases). CDR1 is KGHSH, CDR2 LQKENI, per germline. CDR3 length equals 14 residues. The V and J ends lost 2 bases and 1 base respectively, with 8 bases between them. CDR3 sequence reads: CASSPKGGNTEAFF. CDR3 nucleotides: TGTGCCAGCTCACCAAAAGGGGGGAACACTGAAGCTTTCTTT.

The genes are TRBV9 and TRBJ1-3; 9 nucleotides line up with TRBD1. The CDR3 covers 15 residues. Per the germline V gene, CDR1 is SGDLS and CDR2 is YYNGEE. After removal of 1 base from V and 4 bases from J, the junction contained 3 bases not matched to a gene. The CDR3 coding sequence is TGTGCCAGCAGCGTAACGACAGGGGGAGGAAACACCATATATTTT. It is translated as CASSVTTGGGNTIYF.

This chain uses TRBV9 with TRBJ1-1; D perhaps matches TRBD1 (6 bases). The CDR3 contains 12 residues. Germline V gives CDR1 SGDLS, CDR2 YYNGEE. Trimming pared 0 bases from V and 12 bases from J, leaving 12 bases between. This CDR3 is CASSVEAGAPFF. The CDR3 DNA is TGTGCCAGCAGCGTAGAGGCAGGGGCGCCTTTCTTT.

The chain links TRBV9 to TRBJ1-2, with 7 bases identical to TRBD1. Unmatched junction bases numbered 3, after V lost 2 bases and J lost 2 bases. The CDR3 has 14 amino acids. CDR1 and CDR2 from the germline V gene are SGDLS and YYNGEE. The CDR3 here is CASSVLTGNYGYTF. The CDR3 DNA reads as TGTGCCAGCAGCGTCTTGACAGGGAACTATGGCTACACCTTC.

V is TRBV7-9 and J is TRBJ2-3; a weak D match, TRBD2 (6 bases). V lost 3 bases, J lost 3 bases, and 7 bases lay in between. The CDR3 runs to 13 residues. Germline V gene data show CDR1 as SEHNR and CDR2 as FQNEAQ (reference sequence). The CDR3 loop is CASSFGGTDTQYF. CDR3 sequence (DNA): TGTGCCAGCAGCTTTGGGGGGACAGATACGCAGTATTTT.

The rearrangement uses TRBV9 and TRBJ1-2, with 7 bases lining up with TRBD1. Germline V CDR1 and CDR2: SGDLS, YYNGEE. The CDR3 spans 15 residues. The trim removed 0 bases at V and 3 bases at J, leaving 5 bases unmatched. The CDR3 region has the DNA TGTGCCAGCAGCGTAGCAGGGGGAGCGGACTATGGCTACACCTTC. Translated, it gives CASSVAGGADYGYTF.

The CDR3 DNA is TGTGCCAGTAAGAGGGAACAGCAGGGGATTAGCAATCAGCCCCAGCATTTT. Translation: CASKREQQGISNQPQHF. The chain couples TRBV19 to TRBJ1-5; tentative D call: TRBD1 (6 bases). Germline V gives CDR1 LNHDA, CDR2 SQIVND (reference sequence). This CDR3 spans 17 amino acids. Trimming took off 7 bases at V and 0 bases at J, with 19 bases between the two ends.

This chain connects TRBV29-1 to TRBJ1-2; 8 positions match TRBD1. Germline loops: CDR1 SQVTM, CDR2 ANQGSEA. The V segment lost 1 base and the J segment 0 bases; nucleotides outside the gene matches: 4. This CDR3 region has 15 residues. CDR3 nucleotide sequence: TGCAGCGTTGAAGCCCCAGGGGGCCCTAACTATGGCTACACCTTC. Amino acid sequence: CSVEAPGGPNYGYTF.

The chain carries TRBV6-5 and TRBJ1-2, with TRBD1 matching over 8 bases. J lost 5 bases, V lost 2 bases, and 4 bases had no gene match. The CDR3 has 14 residues. CDR1 and CDR2 from the germline V gene are MNHEY and SVGAGI. The chain's CDR3 is CASSYDGTGYGYTF. Written as DNA, the CDR3 is TGTGCCAGCAGTTACGACGGGACAGGATATGGCTACACCTTC.

J is TRBJ2-7 and V is TRBV6-5; 9 bases line up with TRBD2. After removal of 8 bases from V and 3 bases from J, the junction contained 11 bases not matched to a gene. Germline CDR1 reads MNHEY; CDR2 reads SVGAGI. This CDR3 is built from 15 residues. The CDR3 DNA is TGTGCCAGCCGGAACAGCGGGGGGCTCGGCTACGAGCAGTACTTC. This codes for CASRNSGGLGYEQYF.

The chain employs TRBV20-1 and TRBJ2-1; possible D gene TRBD2, 5 bases. Trimming shortened V by 3 bases and J by 0 bases, and 12 bases separated the two germline ends. This CDR3 contains 15 residues. CDR1 DFQATT and CDR2 SNEGSKA come from the germline V gene (reference sequence). The CDR3: CSASKLSVSYNEQFF. The DNA for the CDR3 is TGCAGTGCTAGTAAACTTAGCGTCTCCTACAATGAGCAGTTCTTC.

V is TRBV5-6 and J is TRBJ2-7; D is possibly TRBD1 (6 bases). Looked up from germline, CDR1 is SGHDT and CDR2 is YYEEEE. Trimming removed 4 bases from V and 3 bases from J, with 11 bases in between. This CDR3 contains 13 residues. DNA of the CDR3: TGTGCCAGCAGCCTCCGAGGGGGCTACGAGCAGTACTTC. As protein: CASSLRGGYEQYF.

The V call is TRBV28, the J call TRBJ1-5, with 7 bases that match TRBD1. Germline CDR1 and CDR2: MDHEN and SYDVKM. J was trimmed by 1 base and V by 6 bases; bases with no gene match: 3. The CDR3 totals 14 residues. The CDR3 region is CASRSQGSNQPQHF. The CDR3 DNA reads as TGTGCCAGCAGGTCACAGGGGAGCAATCAGCCCCAGCATTTT.

The chain has TRBV29-1 and TRBJ1-2; maybe TRBD1 (6 bases). CDR1 SQVTM and CDR2 ANQGSEA come from the germline V gene. V dropped 5 bases and J dropped 0 bases, with 31 bases sitting between them. CDR3 length equals 20 residues. The CDR3 DNA follows: TGCAGCGTTCCATTTGACTTCTCCGGGGGGCCCGGCTCAGCTAACTATGGCTACACCTTC. Translating it yields CSVPFDFSGGPGSANYGYTF.